The sequence of this T cell receptor (beta chain) was determined in a study of cytomegalovirus exposure and HLA in healthy donors. The study, taken as a whole, reports: In vitro checks showed that a few CMV-associated chains really do target CMV antigens.

This clone has only a few counts. Its specificity is unknown. Researchers ran the PCR with 60 Vbeta and 13 Jbeta primers. Generated by immunoSEQ multiplex PCR, the TCRdb table keeps only in-frame clones and is missing some. The sample shows approximately 100,000 clones, roughly 9.1% of them seen only once. Sequencing input: PBMCs. This sequence originates from a man aged 35 to 55 in good health and CMV-seropositive.

The CDR3 protein is CASSPDRGGINQPQHF. In DNA form, the CDR3 reads TGTGCCAGCAGTCCCGACAGGGGCGGTATCAATCAGCCCCAGCATTTT. The chain couples TRBV5-8 to TRBJ1-5; 8 positions match TRBD1. V shed 5 bases, J shed 3 bases, and the junction held 10 bases outside the gene matches. Germline V gene lookup returns CDR1 SGHTS and CDR2 YDEGEE. The length of the CDR3 is 16 residues.